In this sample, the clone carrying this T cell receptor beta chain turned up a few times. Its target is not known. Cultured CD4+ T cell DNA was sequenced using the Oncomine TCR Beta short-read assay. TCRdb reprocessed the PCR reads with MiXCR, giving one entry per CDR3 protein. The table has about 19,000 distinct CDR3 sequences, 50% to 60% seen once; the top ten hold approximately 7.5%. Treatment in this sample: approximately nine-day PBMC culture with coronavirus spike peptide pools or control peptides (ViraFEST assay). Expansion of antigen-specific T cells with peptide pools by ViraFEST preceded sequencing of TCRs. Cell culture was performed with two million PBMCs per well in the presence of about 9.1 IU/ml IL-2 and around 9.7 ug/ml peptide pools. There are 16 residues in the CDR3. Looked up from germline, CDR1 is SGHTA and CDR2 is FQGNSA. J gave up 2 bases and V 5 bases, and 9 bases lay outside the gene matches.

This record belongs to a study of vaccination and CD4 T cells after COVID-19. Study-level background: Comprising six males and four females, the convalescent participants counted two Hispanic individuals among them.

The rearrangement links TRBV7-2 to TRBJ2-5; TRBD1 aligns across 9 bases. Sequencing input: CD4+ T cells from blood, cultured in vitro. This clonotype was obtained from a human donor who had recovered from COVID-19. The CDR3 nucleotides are TGTGCCAGCAGCCTGGCCTCCGGGACAGGGCAAGAGACCCAGTACTTC. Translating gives CASSLASGTGQETQYF.